Given below is one T cell receptor beta chain in context. Its recognized antigen is unknown. HCMV-specific IgG was detected in serum with a commercial ELISA kit to determine HCMV serostatus. Peripheral blood mononuclear cells were isolated from blood by Ficoll density gradient centrifugation. These data come from a study of T cells expressing NK-cell markers (dated by TCRdb to the early 2020s). With respect to the entire study: In sorted CD3+CD56+NKG2C+, CD3+CD56+NKG2C- and CD3+CD56-NKG2C+ T-cell subsets from 7 to 9 donors, TCR beta-chain repertoires were profiled. Of the eight sequenced donors, seven were found to be HCMV-seropositive and one was found to be HCMV-seronegative. Randomly selected healthy volunteers, three men and five women, were used as the eight sequenced donors. Libraries were sequenced as 2 x 150 bp reads on Illumina HiSeq 2000/2500, MiSeq or NextSeq.

These reads were obtained on an Illumina HiSeq 2000. 5'RACE template switching, by which a universal primer site and unique molecular identifiers were added, was used to make TCR beta cDNA libraries. Synthesis of cDNA was primed from the TCR beta constant segment and was followed by two consecutive PCR amplification steps. For the original study's pipeline: MIGEC was used to demultiplex reads and group the reads by UMI, and MiTCR was used to assemble and quantify clonotypes. Only TCR cDNA sequences supported by at least two reads were kept to exclude erroneous sequences. The tcR package was used for downstream repertoire analysis, and clonotypes were matched between fractions using CDR3 nucleotide sequence together with V segment. VDJmatch was used to annotate antigen specificity against VDJdb, with one amino acid substitution allowed in CDR3. The reads were reprocessed in TCRdb, with one entry per CDR3 protein sequence and no accompanying DNA. The V and J calls here are based on TCRdb, not the publication. The sample's table covers some 140,000 distinct CDR3 sequences. Together, the top ten hold around 37% of the sample.

CDR1 and CDR2, looked up from the germline V gene, are MNHEY and SVGAGI. Inclusive of the bounding cysteine and phenylalanine, the CDR3 is 11 residues long. Nucleotide data are not available. Overall study results and their limits: Whether the expanded NKG2C-expressing T cell clones were specific for HCMV antigens remained unclear. In several donors, the dominant CD3+CD56+NKG2C+ clonotypes were found to rank among the top 10 CD8+ clonotypes and to make up about 1.0-8% of CD8+ T cells. Those dominant clonotypes were again the most abundant among CD3+CD56-NKG2C+ cells in a few donors, at about 28.3-65%.

The TCR was taken from a woman between 45 and 65 years old in good health. Donor details come from another sample of the same person, matched by shared clones. Sequenced material: blood T cells: a sorted CD56 or NKG2C T cell subset, CD4+ or CD8+ T cells, or bulk PBMC T cells (not recorded which). The chain links TRBV6-5 with TRBJ1-5; TCRdb indicates TRBD1, and absent DNA this call remains unverified. The encoded CDR3 is CASSYADREHF.